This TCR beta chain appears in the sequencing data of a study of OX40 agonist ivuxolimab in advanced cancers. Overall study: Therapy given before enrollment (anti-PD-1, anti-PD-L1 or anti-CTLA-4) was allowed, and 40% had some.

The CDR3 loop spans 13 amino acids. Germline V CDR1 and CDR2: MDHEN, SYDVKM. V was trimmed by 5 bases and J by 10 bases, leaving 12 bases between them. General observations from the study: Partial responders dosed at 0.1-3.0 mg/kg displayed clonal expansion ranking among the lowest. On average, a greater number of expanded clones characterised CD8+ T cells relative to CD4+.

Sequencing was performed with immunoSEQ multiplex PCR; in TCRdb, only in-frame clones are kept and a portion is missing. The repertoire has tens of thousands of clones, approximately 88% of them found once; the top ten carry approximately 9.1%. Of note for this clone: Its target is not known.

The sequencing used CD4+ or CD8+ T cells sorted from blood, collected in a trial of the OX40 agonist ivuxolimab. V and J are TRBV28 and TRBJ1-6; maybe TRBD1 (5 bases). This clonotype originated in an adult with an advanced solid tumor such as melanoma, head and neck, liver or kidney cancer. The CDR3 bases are TGTGCCAGCAGTACTTTTCCAGGGTCACCCCTCCACTTT. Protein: CASSTFPGSPLHF.